This passage covers 20 T cell receptor beta chains from one sample sequenced in a study of cytomegalovirus exposure and HLA in healthy donors. Vbeta (60) and Jbeta (13) primers were used in the PCR. The protocol was immunoSEQ multiplex PCR, while the TCRdb copy is restricted to in-frame clones and leaves out a portion. This table holds about 170,000 clones, roughly 67% found once. The material sequenced was PBMCs. These receptors all stem from a woman under 30 in good health and CMV-seropositive.

This chain connects TRBV28 to TRBJ2-2, with D unresolved. The CDR3 runs 12 residues. Germline-derived CDR1 and CDR2 are MDHEN and SYDVKM. The germline V and J ends were trimmed by 7 bases and 8 bases, with 11 bases remaining between them. The CDR3 DNA sequence: TGTGCCAGCACCCCGGTCCGAGGGGAGCTGTTTTTT. This encodes CASTPVRGELFF.

The chain recombines TRBV19 with TRBJ2-1, with D hard to call. This CDR3 contains 18 residues. V was pared by 0 bases and J by 3 bases, with 18 bases between. Germline V lookup: CDR1 LNHDA, CDR2 SQIVND (reference sequence). The CDR3 bases are TGTGCCAGTAGTATAGATTCCCTGCCTTACTATAACTACAATGAGCAGTTCTTC. It codes for CASSIDSLPYYNYNEQFF.

The chain links TRBV6-5 to TRBJ1-2; TRBD1 might be the D (6 bases). This CDR3 has 15 residues. Trimming pared 2 bases from V and 8 bases from J, leaving 18 bases between. Germline V gives CDR1 MNHEY, CDR2 SVGAGI. As DNA, the CDR3 is TGTGCCAGCAGTTACCAACCAGGACAGTTAGGCGGCTACACCTTC. Translating gives CASSYQPGQLGGYTF.

The V call is TRBV7-9, the J call TRBJ1-1; 10 bases match TRBD1. Germline V gene lookup returns CDR1 SEHNR and CDR2 FQNEAQ (reference sequence). The V gene end was trimmed by 6 bases and the J gene end by 4 bases; junction bases not matched to a gene: 5. The length of the CDR3 is 14 residues. The CDR3 is CASRTGGRGTEAFF. The CDR3 nucleotides read TGTGCCAGCAGGACAGGGGGCCGGGGCACTGAAGCTTTCTTT.

In this sample, this clone turned up a few times. The chain recombines TRBV7-9 with TRBJ1-6; TRBD1 might be the D (6 bases). V was pared by 5 bases and J by 10 bases, with 12 bases between. The CDR3 contains 13 residues. Germline CDR1 and CDR2: SEHNR and FQNEAQ (reference sequence). CDR3 nucleotides: TGTGCCAGCAGCAGTTACAGGGTGTCACCCCTCCACTTT. Translation: CASSSYRVSPLHF.

The rearrangement joins TRBV5-1 to TRBJ2-7; perhaps TRBD1 as D (6 bases). Germline V gene data show CDR1 as SGHRS and CDR2 as YFSETQ. Deletions cut 1 base from V and 3 bases from J, with 17 bases between. This CDR3 has 16 amino acids. The CDR3 DNA is TGCGCCAGCAGCTTGCTTGGGGGCCCGAGGATCTACGAGCAGTACTTC. Its protein is CASSLLGGPRIYEQYF.

The V and J genes are TRBV5-4 and TRBJ2-1, with D tentatively TRBD1 (6 bases). The germline gives CDR1 SGHNT, CDR2 YYREEE (reference sequence). CDR3 length: 15 residues. The V end was cut by 4 bases, the J end by 0 bases, with 11 bases between. The CDR3 DNA is TGTGCCAGCAGCCCGACAGGTAGCTCCTACAATGAGCAGTTCTTC. It specifies CASSPTGSSYNEQFF.

V and J are TRBV6-4 and TRBJ1-2, with D hard to call. CDR1 and CDR2 from the germline V gene are MRHNA and SNTAGT. This CDR3 is built from 14 residues. The V end was cut by 2 bases, the J end by 6 bases, with 13 bases between. The CDR3, as DNA: TGTGCCAGCAGTGACGGGGAGGGCATGGATGGCTACACCTTC. Translation gives CASSDGEGMDGYTF.

The rearrangement links TRBV28 to TRBJ2-4, with a tentative D call TRBD2 (5 bases). The germline V and J ends were trimmed by 6 bases and 11 bases, with 11 bases remaining between them. CDR1 and CDR2 (germline): MDHEN, SYDVKM. The CDR3 is made up of 11 amino acids. The CDR3 nucleotides are TGTGCCAGCAGCAGAGGGAATGTTCAGTACTTC. It specifies CASSRGNVQYF.

This chain connects TRBV4-3 to TRBJ2-5; weak D call: TRBD1 (6 bases). CDR1 LGHNA and CDR2 YSLEER come from the germline V gene. CDR3 length: 17 amino acids. Trimming cost V 0 bases and J 5 bases, with 19 bases left between them. The CDR3 DNA follows: TGCGCCAGCAGCCAAGATCTACAGGGCCAAAGGAAGGAGACCCAGTACTTC. Protein product: CASSQDLQGQRKETQYF.

The chain carries TRBV9 and TRBJ2-1; D is perhaps TRBD2 (7 bases). Deletions cut 0 bases from V and 9 bases from J, with 16 bases between. The CDR3 runs 15 residues. Germline V gene lookup returns CDR1 SGDLS and CDR2 YYNGEE. The CDR3 region has the DNA TGTGCCAGCAGCGTAGCTGGGGGGGCCGGCTCTGAGCAGTTCTTC. Translation: CASSVAGGAGSEQFF.

V usage is TRBV6-5 and J usage is TRBJ2-1, with D tentatively TRBD1 (6 bases). The V gene lost 6 bases and the J gene lost 0 bases, with 12 bases spanning the gap. Germline V gene sequence: CDR1 MNHEY, CDR2 SVGAGI. CDR3 length: 15 amino acids. CDR3 sequence (DNA): TGTGCCAGCAGACCCCACAGGGACTCCTACAATGAGCAGTTCTTC. Amino acid sequence: CASRPHRDSYNEQFF.

The genes are TRBV27 and TRBJ2-3; a weak D match, TRBD1 (5 bases). V was cut by 5 bases and J by 3 bases, with 15 bases left in between. The germline V gene encodes CDR1 MNHEY and CDR2 SMNVEV (reference sequence). The CDR3 covers 15 residues. Here the CDR3 DNA reads TGTGCCAGCAGTGAAACAGGCGATCGGACAGATACGCAGTATTTT. Residues: CASSETGDRTDTQYF.

The chain carries TRBV15 and TRBJ2-1; weak D call: TRBD1 (5 bases). This CDR3 comprises 16 residues. V was shortened by 1 base and J by 7 bases, with 17 bases between the two germline ends. Germline CDR1 LNHNV, CDR2 YYDKDF (reference sequence). CDR3 DNA sequence: TGTGCCACCAGCAGAGGGTTAGGGCAGGGCGATAATGAGCAGTTCTTC. It yields the protein CATSRGLGQGDNEQFF.

The chain carries TRBV18 and TRBJ2-5; D is undetermined. Gene TRBJ2-7 matches the end of the DNA better, so the J call may be wrong. Germline CDR1 and CDR2: KGHSH and LQKENI. The CDR3 runs 12 residues. For the CDR3, the DNA is TGTGCCAGCTCACCATCCCCCTACGAGCAGTACTTC. Residues: CASSPSPYEQYF.

The rearrangement links TRBV9 to TRBJ2-2; 8 nucleotides agree with TRBD2. Unmatched junction bases numbered 4, after V lost 1 base and J lost 2 bases. In germline, CDR1 is SGDLS, CDR2 YYNGEE. There are 16 residues in the CDR3. The CDR3 DNA sequence: TGTGCCAGCAGCGTACGAACTAGCGGAAACACCGGGGAGCTGTTTTTT. Translating it yields CASSVRTSGNTGELFF.

The chain couples TRBV7-2 to TRBJ1-5; tentatively, D is TRBD1 (6 bases). Trimming took 2 bases from V and 0 from J, leaving 20 bases between them. The germline V gene encodes CDR1 SGHTA and CDR2 FQGNSA. CDR3 size: 19 residues. As DNA, the CDR3 is TGTGCCAGCAGCTTACCGGTAACAGGGCGATCTTATAGCAATCAGCCCCAGCATTTT. Encoded protein: CASSLPVTGRSYSNQPQHF.

The V call is TRBV4-1, the J call TRBJ2-7; 7 bases agree with TRBD2. CDR1 MGHRA and CDR2 YSYEKL come from the germline V gene. CDR3 length: 15 residues. V was pared by 2 bases and J by 3 bases, with 7 bases of the junction left unmatched. CDR3 protein: CASSQQGLGYYEQYF. In nucleotides, the CDR3 is TGCGCCAGCAGCCAACAAGGACTAGGTTACTACGAGCAGTACTTC.

This chain links TRBV4-3 with TRBJ2-5; 9 bases map to TRBD2. The CDR3 length is 18 residues. Germline CDR1 LGHNA, CDR2 YSLEER. The trim removed 0 bases at V and 2 bases at J, leaving 10 bases unmatched. The CDR3 here is CASSQDLAGANNQETQYF. The CDR3 DNA sequence: TGCGCCAGCAGCCAAGATTTAGCGGGGGCCAACAATCAAGAGACCCAGTACTTC.

The chain couples TRBV6-1 to TRBJ1-1, with D possibly matching TRBD1 (6 bases). CDR1 and CDR2 from the germline V gene are MNHNS and SASEGT. Trimming pared 5 bases from V and 0 bases from J, leaving 13 bases between. The CDR3 spans 15 residues. CDR3 DNA: TGTGCCAGCAGTCGGGGGGCAAGTTTGAACACTGAAGCTTTCTTT. Its protein is CASSRGASLNTEAFF.